The 5 T cell receptor beta chains listed next were all sequenced from one sample in a study of neoadjuvant anti-PD-1 for oral cavity cancer. Time point of the sample: after neoadjuvant nivolumab, at surgical resection. Here immunoSEQ multiplex PCR was the method, and the copy in TCRdb shows in-frame clones only, minus some. The sample lists some 29,000 clones; approximately 80% were seen once. This material consisted of PBMCs, taken after nivolumab (anti-PD-1) treatment. The origin of the receptors is a person aged 35-79 years with oral cavity squamous cell carcinoma.

V usage is TRBV4-1 and J usage is TRBJ2-1, with 7 bases lining up with TRBD2. From germline, CDR1 is MGHRA and CDR2 YSYEKL. The V gene end was trimmed by 4 bases and the J gene end by 10 bases; junction bases not matched to a gene: 1. The CDR3 length is 11 residues. The CDR3 DNA reads TGCGCCAGCAGCCCCGGGAGGGAGCAGTTCTTC. It codes for CASSPGREQFF.

This clone has only one observation. The genes are TRBV6-5 and TRBJ1-4; a weak D match, TRBD1 (5 bases). The CDR3 loop spans 14 amino acids. Trimming stripped 6 bases from V and 6 bases from J, with 14 bases between. Germline values: CDR1 MNHEY, CDR2 SVGAGI. CDR3 DNA sequence: TGTGCCAGCAGGAGGGCCGCGGGGGATGAAAAACTGTTTTTT. This translates into CASRRAAGDEKLFF.

This clone has only a few counts. This chain connects TRBV19 to TRBJ1-1; 9 bases are a match to TRBD1. CDR3 length: 14 amino acids. The junction had 5 bases not matched to a gene; V was cut back by 5 bases and J by 4 bases. Germline CDR1 reads LNHDA; CDR2 reads SQIVND (reference sequence). For the CDR3, the DNA is TGTGCCAGTAGTGAGACAGGGGGACCCACTGAAGCTTTCTTT. Translation: CASSETGGPTEAFF.

V and J are TRBV4-3 and TRBJ2-7; D uncertain. Between the trimmed V and J ends, which lost 1 base and 0 bases, there was a span of 7 bases. The CDR3 is made up of 14 amino acids. Germline loops: CDR1 LGHNA, CDR2 YSLEER. The CDR3, as DNA: TGCGCCAGCAGCCAAGGCAGGCTCTCCTACGAGCAGTACTTC. Translation: CASSQGRLSYEQYF.

V is TRBV29-1 and J is TRBJ1-1; 7 bases are a match to TRBD1. With V trimmed by 6 bases and J by 1 base, 11 bases remained unmatched. The CDR3 loop spans 15 amino acids. CDR1 SQVTM and CDR2 ANQGSEA come from the germline V gene. The CDR3 loop reads CSVEREGQTNTEAFF. CDR3 DNA: TGCAGCGTAGAGAGGGAGGGACAGACGAACACTGAAGCTTTCTTT. Drawing the rest from reference TRBV29-1 and TRBJ1-1, the complete variable domain is SAVISQKPSRDICQRGTSLTIQCQVDSQVTMMFWYRQQPGQSLTLIATANQGSEATYESGFVIDKFPISRPNLTFSTLTVSNMSPEDSSIYLCSVEREGQTNTEAFFGQGTRLTVV.